This T cell receptor beta chain was captured in a study of early T cells in non-severe SARS-CoV-2 infection (dated by TCRdb to the early 2020s). For context, the study as a whole: TCR sequencing used bulk RNA from unsorted whole blood, so alpha and beta chains could not be paired. The research as a whole found: VDJdb matching was skewed toward anti-spike CD8 responses and likely underestimated virus-specific expansions by missing private and CD4 specificities.

This clonotype was found a few times. The antigen it recognizes is unknown. Per-base qualities were not stored, and no clone one base away is much larger. For CDR1 and CDR2, the germline V gene lists KGHSH and LQKENI. V is shortened by 1 base, J by 4 bases, and the region joining them spans 10 bases. From the cysteine up to the phenylalanine, the CDR3 has a length of 15 residues. The read is trimmed to its CDR3 DNA, 45 bases read in frame from base 1. A case-control design nested within a healthcare worker cohort in London, UK, was used, with weekly nasopharyngeal swab PCR tests and blood sampling performed. Between 23 and 31 March 2020, the week of the UK lockdown, healthcare workers were enrolled and then followed up weekly for as long as 16 weeks. Preparation of the library involved 5' RACE. This sample was sequenced with a NextSeq 500. In the TCR library protocol, unique molecular identifiers were attached to individual cDNA molecules to correct for PCR bias and sequencing error. TCR alpha and beta chains were both sequenced, and the abundances of alpha and beta sequences in each sample were closely correlated with each other. In the source study's methods: V gene, J gene and CDR3 annotation of TCR sequences was performed with Decombinator V4. Expanded TCRs were defined as changing significantly between any two time points under a Poisson model with p below 0.0001. Abundances of TCRs were expressed as counts per million after normalisation to the total number of TCRs sequenced in each sample. MAIT TCRs were defined by TRAV1-2 paired with TRAJ12, TRAJ20 or TRAJ33, and iNKT TCRs by TRAV10 paired with TRAJ18. VDJdb, accessed 1 November 2021, was searched for CMV, EBV and SARS-CoV-2 annotated TCRs, with TCRs annotated for multiple antigens excluded. TCRdb cleaned the public reads at Q25 with fastp, built clones with MiXCR and kept in-frame beta chains. Rows matching on CDR3 protein sequence are summarized as one entry with the most common DNA and genes. Here the V and J calls rest on TCRdb's processing, not on the authors' analysis. The sample yields about 25,000 distinct CDR3 sequences; about 5.5% were counted once. Clones ranked in the top ten supply 2.4% of the sample.

Sequencing was performed on whole blood. This receptor was taken from an adult who was a healthcare worker with PCR-confirmed SARS-CoV-2 infection or an uninfected control (not recorded which). The sequence joins TRBV18 to TRBJ2-2; too little of a D gene remains to name it. The CDR3 has the sequence CASSPQDDTTGELFF. The nucleotides read TGTGCCAGCTCACCACAGGATGACACCACCGGGGAGCTGTTTTTT.